This T cell receptor (beta chain) originates from a study of blood T cell repertoires in COVID-19. Study background: Samples of COVID-19 (acute and convalescent) were obtained from the United States, Italy and Spain.

Participants were aged roughly 18 to 90 years, lived in around 25 US areas, and enrolled virtually. Clinical history reported by participants formed the basis on which cohorts were assigned. The CDR3 has 14 residues. The germline V gene has CDR1 SGHNT and CDR2 YYREEE (reference sequence). The V and J ends lost 4 bases and 4 bases respectively, with 12 bases between them. As originally analysed: Amplification with reference gene primers provided the estimates of nucleated cell counts. Assay used: immunoSEQ multiplex PCR; TCRdb lists only in-frame clones, some missing. That table is the source of V, J and clone size, and D and trimming were worked out from the DNA. The sample comprises some 300,000 clones, more than 90% of which are singletons, and 3.5% to 5% rests with the top ten.

The J gene is TRBJ1-3, the V gene TRBV5-4; D is unresolved. The sequence was collected from a woman younger than 45 who had been exposed to COVID-19. The sequencing sample was made of PBMCs or T cells enriched from blood (not recorded which). For the CDR3, the DNA is TGTGCCAGCAGCCCAGGACTCTCCGGAAACACCATATATTTT. It codes for CASSPGLSGNTIYF. The variable domain in full, completed from reference TRBV5-4 and TRBJ1-3, reads ETGVTQSPTHLIKTRGQQVTLRCSSQSGHNTVSWYQQALGQGPQFIFQYYREEENGRGNFPPRFSGLQFPNYSSELNVNALELDDSALYLCASSPGLSGNTIYFGEGSWLTVV.